This TCR beta chain was documented in a study of blood T cell repertoires in COVID-19. Overall study: Collection of acute and convalescent COVID-19 samples took place in the United States, Italy and Spain. PBMCs, B-cell-depleted T cells, or T cells provided the cDNA or gDNA that made up the material.

Trimming left V 5 bases short and J 0 bases short, with 10 bases between. The CDR3 has 14 amino acids. CDR1 and CDR2 (germline): MNHEY, SVGAGI. As processed by the authors: Reference gene primer amplification in the assay estimated nucleated cell counts. Repertoires were generated with immunoSEQ multiplex PCR, while TCRdb's copy carries only in-frame clones and drops some. That table supplies the V and J calls and clone size; D and trimming were determined from the DNA. The sample records some 58,000 clones, about 81% being singletons. This clone turned up a few times. Seattle enrolled patients during active infection and tracked them longitudinally.

This receptor was taken from a man aged 60 to 69 with COVID-19, enrolled during active disease. This chain links TRBV6-5 with TRBJ1-1; no clear D. The sample consisted of peripheral blood. CDR3 in amino acids: CASSTSSLNTEAFF. The CDR3 nucleotides are TGTGCCAGCAGTACCTCCAGTTTGAACACTGAAGCTTTCTTT.